The 20 T cell receptor beta chains below all came from one sample that was sequenced in a study of blood T cell repertoires in COVID-19. Measured with immunoSEQ multiplex PCR; TCRdb has only the in-frame clones, and not every one. The sample lists some 150,000 clones; 75% to 85% were seen once. Sequencing used PBMCs or T cells enriched from blood (not recorded which). These receptors came from a man aged 45-65 years who had recovered from COVID-19.

The V gene is TRBV29-1, the J gene TRBJ1-6; D not resolved. The CDR3 length is 10 residues. The V end lost 7 bases, the J end lost 7 bases, and 5 bases lay between the germline ends. Looked up from germline, CDR1 is SQVTM and CDR2 is ANQGSEA. This CDR3 is CSGRNSPLHF. DNA of the CDR3: TGCAGCGGCAGAAATTCACCCCTCCACTTT.

This clone was counted a single time. The rearrangement joins TRBV11-2 to TRBJ2-5; 7 bases are a match to TRBD2. The CDR3 spans 12 residues. The germline gives CDR1 SGHAT, CDR2 FQNNGV. The V gene end was trimmed by 5 bases and the J gene end by 7 bases; junction bases not matched to a gene: 4. The CDR3 spells CASSEGGMTQYF. CDR3 bases: TGTGCCAGCAGCGAGGGAGGGATGACCCAGTACTTC.

Only one count was recorded for this clone. The chain recombines TRBV29-1 with TRBJ1-2; 8 bases line up with TRBD1. Germline V lookup: CDR1 SQVTM, CDR2 ANQGSEA. This CDR3 has 11 amino acids. J was trimmed by 4 bases and V by 6 bases; bases with no gene match: 1. The CDR3 spells CSVTGGYGYTF. The CDR3 nucleotides are TGCAGCGTAACAGGGGGCTATGGCTACACCTTC.

The chain employs TRBV6-5 and TRBJ1-2, with 10 bases matching TRBD1. Germline V gene data show CDR1 as MNHEY and CDR2 as SVGAGI. This CDR3 has 14 residues. V shed 4 bases and J 6 bases; nucleotides not matched to a gene: 5. The CDR3 DNA follows: TGTGCCAGCAGTTGGGACAGGGGTAGGAATGGCTACACCTTC. This sequence encodes CASSWDRGRNGYTF.

The chain carries TRBV5-4 and TRBJ2-5, with a tentative D call TRBD2 (6 bases). Trimming took 2 bases from V and 2 from J, leaving 10 bases between them. The CDR3 has 14 amino acids. The germline gives CDR1 SGHNT, CDR2 YYREEE (reference sequence). DNA of the CDR3: TGTGCCAGCAGCTTTGGTAGCGGTCAAGAGACCCAGTACTTC. Translated, it gives CASSFGSGQETQYF.

The J gene is TRBJ2-5, the V gene TRBV9, with D possibly being TRBD1 (5 bases). CDR3 length: 14 amino acids. Trimming took off 2 bases at V and 5 bases at J, with 13 bases between the two ends. Looked up from germline, CDR1 is SGDLS and CDR2 is YYNGEE. CDR3 nucleotide sequence: TGTGCCAGCAGCGTGGGGCATGAAAGGGAGACCCAGTACTTC. Encoded protein: CASSVGHERETQYF.

This clone was recorded a few times. The gene calls are TRBV5-6 and TRBJ2-7; 7 bases match TRBD2. From germline, CDR1 is SGHDT and CDR2 YYEEEE. This CDR3 is built from 16 residues. V lost 4 bases and J lost 2; bases outside the gene matches: 12. The CDR3 region is CASSTPPGTTTYEQYF. Here the CDR3 DNA reads TGTGCCAGCAGCACCCCCCCTGGGACTACCACCTACGAGCAGTACTTC.

This clone appeared a single time. Different DNA sequences within this sample yield the same CDR3. V gene TRBV4-2 combines with J gene TRBJ2-5; D call uncertain. CDR3 length: 15 residues. The germline CDR1 and CDR2 sequences are LGHNA and YNFKEQ. Deletions cut 1 base from V and 0 bases from J, with 9 bases between. This chain's CDR3 is CASSQGLADQETQYF. CDR3 in DNA: TGTGCCAGCAGCCAAGGTCTCGCGGACCAAGAGACCCAGTACTTC.

The chain is built from TRBV24-1 and TRBJ2-7, with TRBD1 as a possible D gene (6 bases). The CDR3 consists of 13 residues. Trimming took 4 bases from V and 5 from J, leaving 11 bases between them. Germline CDR1 reads KGHDR; CDR2 reads SFDVKD. The CDR3 loop reads CATSESTGHEQYF. The CDR3 region has the DNA TGTGCCACCAGTGAGTCAACAGGGCACGAGCAGTACTTC.

V and J are TRBV19 and TRBJ2-4; 8 bases are shared with TRBD1. The CDR3 consists of 15 residues. V gave up 3 bases and J gave up 2 bases; unmatched junction bases: 3. Germline-derived CDR1 and CDR2 are LNHDA and SQIVND (reference sequence). The CDR3 sequence is CASSMDRAPKNIQYF. CDR3 bases: TGTGCCAGTAGTATGGACAGGGCTCCCAAAAACATTCAGTACTTC.

The V gene is TRBV6-5, the J gene TRBJ1-2; 8 positions match TRBD1. The CDR3 sequence is 12 residues long. The germline V gene encodes CDR1 MNHEY and CDR2 SVGAGI. Trimming cost V 8 bases and J 6 bases; bases outside gene matches: 5. The DNA of the CDR3 is TGTGCCAGCGAGTGGACAGGGAATGGCTACACCTTC. Amino acids: CASEWTGNGYTF.

The chain joins TRBV15 to TRBJ2-3; D may be TRBD2 (6 bases). Trimming shortened V by 0 bases and J by 4 bases, and 11 bases separated the two germline ends. This CDR3 contains 15 residues. CDR1 and CDR2 (germline): LNHNV, YYDKDF (reference sequence). The DNA of the CDR3 is TGTGCCACCAGCAGAGATTTATGGGGGGCAGATACGCAGTATTTT. Its protein is CATSRDLWGADTQYF.

J is TRBJ2-2 and V is TRBV6-5, with 10 bases matching TRBD2. CDR1 and CDR2 (germline): MNHEY, SVGAGI. Trimming removed 7 bases from V and 7 bases from J; junction bases left unmatched: 6. There are 14 residues in the CDR3. Here the CDR3 DNA reads TGTGCCAGCAACCTAGCGGGGGCGGGCGGGGAGCTGTTTTTT. It yields the protein CASNLAGAGGELFF.

The chain is built from TRBV7-2 and TRBJ1-2; 8 positions agree with TRBD1. The germline CDR1 and CDR2 sequences are SGHTA and FQGNSA. This CDR3 comprises 17 residues. With 1 base clipped from V and 4 bases from J, the junction kept 11 bases outside the gene matches. The CDR3 is CASSLVSQGARSYGYTF. DNA for the CDR3: TGTGCCAGCAGCTTAGTCTCCCAGGGGGCGCGGAGCTATGGCTACACCTTC.

The chain joins TRBV7-9 to TRBJ2-2, with TRBD1 identical over 8 bases. The CDR3 is 16 amino acids. Germline V lookup: CDR1 SEHNR, CDR2 FQNEAQ (reference sequence). Trimming took 5 bases from V and 1 from J; bases not matched to a gene: 6. CDR3 amino acids: CASSQLGQGNTGELFF. The CDR3 DNA follows: TGTGCCAGCAGCCAACTAGGACAGGGGAACACCGGGGAGCTGTTTTTT.

The V call is TRBV24-1, the J call TRBJ2-3, with D maybe TRBD1 (6 bases). CDR1 is KGHDR and CDR2 is SFDVKD in the germline V gene. Trimming cost V 4 bases and J 1 base, with 14 bases left between them. This CDR3 region has 16 residues. The CDR3 sequence is CATSDEGQGRTDTQYF. The CDR3 nucleotides are TGTGCCACCAGTGACGAGGGGCAGGGGCGCACAGATACGCAGTATTTT.

The gene calls are TRBV3-1 (or the pseudogene TRBV3-2) and TRBJ2-7; D perhaps matches TRBD2 (5 bases). The germline gives CDR1 LGHDT, CDR2 YNNKEL (reference sequence). This CDR3 has 14 amino acids. The V end was cut by 4 bases, the J end by 2 bases, with 12 bases between. The CDR3 DNA sequence: TGTGCCAGCAGCCGAGGGCCAGGTGCCTACGAGCAGTACTTC. As protein: CASSRGPGAYEQYF.

The rearrangement joins TRBV4-2 to TRBJ2-1; TRBD1 might be the D (5 bases). The germline V gene encodes CDR1 LGHNA and CDR2 YNFKEQ. This CDR3 is built from 14 residues. The V gene lost 2 bases and the J gene lost 5 bases, with 10 bases spanning the gap. CDR3 bases: TGTGCCAGCAGCCAACCGACAGAACACAATGAGCAGTTCTTC. Translation: CASSQPTEHNEQFF.

The rearrangement links TRBV11-2 to TRBJ1-3; D call uncertain. V was trimmed by 5 bases and J by 2 bases, leaving 10 bases between them. This CDR3 comprises 14 residues. Per germline, CDR1 SGHAT and CDR2 FQNNGV. As DNA, the CDR3 is TGTGCCAGCAGCCTAGGCGGGACTGGAAACACCATATATTTT. As protein: CASSLGGTGNTIYF.

This chain connects TRBV3-1 (or the pseudogene TRBV3-2) to TRBJ1-6; D is perhaps TRBD1 (5 bases). The V gene lost 4 bases and the J gene lost 0 bases, with 10 bases spanning the gap. The CDR3 is 16 residues long. Germline V CDR1 and CDR2: LGHDT, YNNKEL (reference sequence). The CDR3 DNA sequence: TGTGCCAGCAGCCCCAGACAGCCCTCCTATAATTCACCCCTCCACTTT. It specifies CASSPRQPSYNSPLHF.